These T cell receptor beta chains were read from a single sample in a study of blood T cell repertoires in COVID-19. This table comes from immunoSEQ multiplex PCR, and its TCRdb copy is limited to in-frame clones, with some not included. The table records 300,000 to 350,000 clones, around 90% of them present only once. The specimen was peripheral blood. The receptors stem from a woman aged 25 to 39 with COVID-19, enrolled during active disease. CDR3s include the opening cysteine and the closing phenylalanine or tryptophan. Each record gives: CDR3 length, D gene, V gene, clone size, J gene, CDR3 protein, CDR3 DNA. D genes are given only for firm matches. Expanded clones are given a class, and other clones once, few, many or no size at all.

cdr3_length: 13
d_call: .
v_call: TRBV24-1
clone_size: .
j_call: TRBJ2-1
cdr3_aa: CAPKGHPYNEQFF
cdr3_nt: TGTGCCCCAAAGGGACACCCCTACAATGAGCAGTTCTTC

cdr3_length: 15
d_call: TRBD2
v_call: TRBV5-1
clone_size: .
j_call: TRBJ2-1
cdr3_aa: CASSLDSLAGDEQFF
cdr3_nt: TGCGCCAGCAGCTTGGATTCTCTAGCGGGAGATGAGCAGTTCTTC

cdr3_length: 19
d_call: .
v_call: TRBV4-1
clone_size: once
j_call: TRBJ2-7
cdr3_aa: CASSQVERILGGSAYEQYF
cdr3_nt: TGCGCCAGCAGCCAAGTTGAGAGAATACTGGGTGGCAGCGCCTACGAGCAGTACTTC

cdr3_length: 15
d_call: TRBD2
v_call: TRBV15
clone_size: once
j_call: TRBJ2-1
cdr3_aa: CATHSGTSESNEQFF
cdr3_nt: TGTGCCACCCATTCAGGGACTAGCGAGTCGAATGAGCAGTTCTTC

cdr3_length: 15
d_call: TRBD1
v_call: TRBV19
clone_size: few
j_call: TRBJ1-5
cdr3_aa: CASSMRQGADQPQHF
cdr3_nt: TGTGCCAGTAGTATGCGTCAGGGGGCTGATCAGCCCCAGCATTTT

cdr3_length: 13
d_call: TRBD1
v_call: TRBV29-1
clone_size: .
j_call: TRBJ2-2
cdr3_aa: CSVEQGAAGELFF
cdr3_nt: TGCAGCGTTGAACAGGGGGCGGCCGGGGAGCTGTTTTTT

cdr3_length: 14
d_call: TRBD1
v_call: TRBV9
clone_size: .
j_call: TRBJ1-2
cdr3_aa: CASSVAGGVYGYTF
cdr3_nt: TGTGCCAGCAGCGTCGCAGGGGGCGTCTATGGCTACACCTTC

cdr3_length: 14
d_call: TRBD1
v_call: TRBV19
clone_size: .
j_call: TRBJ2-7
cdr3_aa: CASSSGDRSYEQYF
cdr3_nt: TGTGCCAGTAGTTCGGGGGACAGGTCCTACGAGCAGTACTTC

cdr3_length: 12
d_call: .
v_call: TRBV10-2
clone_size: few
j_call: TRBJ1-2
cdr3_aa: CASSGGGYGYTF
cdr3_nt: TGCGCCAGCAGTGGGGGGGGCTATGGCTACACCTTC

cdr3_length: 12
d_call: .
v_call: TRBV11-2
clone_size: .
j_call: TRBJ1-6
cdr3_aa: CASSTINSPLHF
cdr3_nt: TGTGCCAGCAGCACAATCAATTCACCCCTCCACTTT

cdr3_length: 15
d_call: TRBD1
v_call: TRBV7-8
clone_size: .
j_call: TRBJ1-2
cdr3_aa: CASSYGQVGDYGYTF
cdr3_nt: TGTGCCAGCAGCTATGGACAGGTGGGAGACTATGGCTACACCTTC

cdr3_length: 17
d_call: TRBD1
v_call: TRBV5-1
clone_size: .
j_call: TRBJ1-4
cdr3_aa: CASSLVGDRGSNEKLFF
cdr3_nt: TGCGCCAGCAGCTTGGTCGGGGACAGGGGCTCTAATGAAAAACTGTTTTTT

cdr3_length: 12
d_call: TRBD1
v_call: TRBV6-5
clone_size: .
j_call: TRBJ1-1
cdr3_aa: CASRGTGGLIFF
cdr3_nt: TGTGCCAGCAGAGGGACAGGGGGATTGATTTTCTTT

cdr3_length: 13
d_call: .
v_call: TRBV6-5
clone_size: .
j_call: TRBJ2-2
cdr3_aa: CASSRGGPGELFF
cdr3_nt: TGTGCCAGCAGTCGGGGAGGACCCGGGGAGCTGTTTTTT

cdr3_length: 14
d_call: .
v_call: TRBV27
clone_size: .
j_call: TRBJ2-1
cdr3_aa: CASTSRGLHNEQFF
cdr3_nt: TGTGCCAGCACTTCGCGGGGACTTCACAATGAGCAGTTCTTC

cdr3_length: 13
d_call: .
v_call: TRBV2
clone_size: .
j_call: TRBJ2-2
cdr3_aa: CASSVLNTGELFF
cdr3_nt: TGTGCCAGCAGTGTATTGAACACCGGGGAGCTGTTTTTT

cdr3_length: 15
d_call: TRBD1
v_call: TRBV5-6
clone_size: .
j_call: TRBJ2-1
cdr3_aa: CASSLGGGPYNEQFF
cdr3_nt: TGTGCCAGCAGCTTGGGAGGGGGCCCCTACAATGAGCAGTTCTTC

cdr3_length: 14
d_call: .
v_call: TRBV7-3
clone_size: .
j_call: TRBJ2-1
cdr3_aa: CASSLETGGHEQFF
cdr3_nt: TGTGCCAGCAGCTTAGAAACTGGAGGCCATGAGCAGTTCTTC

cdr3_length: 15
d_call: .
v_call: TRBV2
clone_size: .
j_call: TRBJ1-2
cdr3_aa: CASSERAGDAYGYTF
cdr3_nt: TGTGCCAGCAGTGAAAGGGCAGGGGACGCCTATGGCTACACCTTC

cdr3_length: 15
d_call: TRBD2
v_call: TRBV9
clone_size: once
j_call: TRBJ2-1
cdr3_aa: CASSAVAGPVNEQFF
cdr3_nt: TGTGCCAGCAGCGCCGTAGCGGGACCAGTGAATGAGCAGTTCTTC

cdr3_length: 12
d_call: .
v_call: TRBV30
clone_size: once
j_call: TRBJ2-7
cdr3_aa: CAWSLGAREQYF
cdr3_nt: TGTGCCTGGAGTCTGGGGGCAAGGGAGCAGTACTTC

cdr3_length: 15
d_call: .
v_call: TRBV6-5
clone_size: .
j_call: TRBJ1-3
cdr3_aa: CASGGGVSSGNTIYF
cdr3_nt: TGTGCCAGCGGGGGAGGGGTGTCCTCTGGAAACACCATATATTTT

cdr3_length: 12
d_call: .
v_call: TRBV12-3/TRBV12-4
clone_size: .
j_call: TRBJ1-1
cdr3_aa: CASSSVNTEAFF
cdr3_nt: TGTGCCAGCAGTTCGGTTAACACTGAAGCTTTCTTT

cdr3_length: 15
d_call: TRBD2
v_call: TRBV11-2
clone_size: .
j_call: TRBJ2-3
cdr3_aa: CASSLGAGGRDTQYF
cdr3_nt: TGTGCCAGCAGCTTAGGGGCGGGAGGCAGAGATACGCAGTATTTT

cdr3_length: 18
d_call: TRBD1
v_call: TRBV5-1
clone_size: .
j_call: TRBJ1-1
cdr3_aa: CASSDWDRARWENTEAFF
cdr3_nt: TGCGCCAGCAGCGACTGGGACAGGGCTCGGTGGGAGAACACTGAAGCTTTCTTT

cdr3_length: 14
d_call: TRBD2
v_call: TRBV5-1
clone_size: .
j_call: TRBJ2-1
cdr3_aa: CASSFAGEYNEQFF
cdr3_nt: TGCGCCAGCAGTTTTGCGGGAGAATACAATGAGCAGTTCTTC

cdr3_length: 17
d_call: TRBD1
v_call: TRBV30
clone_size: .
j_call: TRBJ1-1
cdr3_aa: CAWSVIGPGGFNTEAFF
cdr3_nt: TGTGCCTGGAGTGTAATCGGGCCAGGGGGCTTCAACACTGAAGCTTTCTTT

cdr3_length: 13
d_call: .
v_call: TRBV19
clone_size: .
j_call: TRBJ1-2
cdr3_aa: CASRDTANYGYTF
cdr3_nt: TGTGCCAGCCGGGACACAGCTAACTATGGCTACACCTTC

cdr3_length: 14
d_call: .
v_call: TRBV7-9
clone_size: .
j_call: TRBJ2-7
cdr3_aa: CASSRTASSYEQYF
cdr3_nt: TGTGCCAGCAGCCGGACAGCGAGCTCCTACGAGCAGTACTTC

cdr3_length: 16
d_call: .
v_call: TRBV2
clone_size: .
j_call: TRBJ1-2
cdr3_aa: CASSVWPGHSGGGYTF
cdr3_nt: TGTGCCAGCAGTGTCTGGCCGGGACACTCGGGAGGAGGCTACACCTTC

cdr3_length: 13
d_call: .
v_call: TRBV2
clone_size: .
j_call: TRBJ1-4
cdr3_aa: CASSEESYEKLFF
cdr3_nt: TGTGCCAGCAGTGAAGAGAGCTATGAAAAACTGTTTTTT

cdr3_length: 12
d_call: .
v_call: TRBV6-5
clone_size: .
j_call: TRBJ2-7
cdr3_aa: CASSSGHYEQYF
cdr3_nt: TGTGCCAGCAGTTCCGGTCACTACGAGCAGTACTTC

cdr3_length: 14
d_call: .
v_call: TRBV18
clone_size: .
j_call: TRBJ1-4
cdr3_aa: CASSPDRANEKLFF
cdr3_nt: TGTGCCAGCTCACCCGATCGAGCTAATGAAAAACTGTTTTTT

cdr3_length: 14
d_call: .
v_call: TRBV11-2
clone_size: .
j_call: TRBJ2-1
cdr3_aa: CASSFSAGGNEQFF
cdr3_nt: TGTGCCAGCAGCTTCTCGGCGGGTGGGAATGAGCAGTTCTTC

cdr3_length: 15
d_call: .
v_call: TRBV9
clone_size: .
j_call: TRBJ2-1
cdr3_aa: CASSEGSSSYNEQFF
cdr3_nt: TGTGCCAGCAGCGAGGGGTCAAGCTCCTACAATGAGCAGTTCTTC

cdr3_length: 14
d_call: .
v_call: TRBV20-1
clone_size: .
j_call: TRBJ2-1
cdr3_aa: CSAGGERGHNEQFF
cdr3_nt: TGCAGTGCTGGTGGGGAGCGAGGGCACAATGAGCAGTTCTTC

cdr3_length: 14
d_call: TRBD2
v_call: TRBV30
clone_size: .
j_call: TRBJ2-1
cdr3_aa: CACATSGRPREQFF
cdr3_nt: TGTGCCTGTGCAACTAGCGGGAGGCCTCGCGAGCAGTTCTTC

cdr3_length: 15
d_call: TRBD1
v_call: TRBV10-2
clone_size: .
j_call: TRBJ1-6
cdr3_aa: CASSEWTGDNSPLHF
cdr3_nt: TGCGCCAGCAGTGAGTGGACAGGAGATAATTCACCCCTCCACTTT

cdr3_length: 16
d_call: .
v_call: TRBV21-1
clone_size: .
j_call: TRBJ1-4
cdr3_aa: CASSAYRGPFNEKLFF
cdr3_nt: TGTGCCAGCAGCGCCTACAGGGGGCCCTTTAATGAAAAACTGTTTTTT

cdr3_length: 15
d_call: TRBD1
v_call: TRBV6-6
clone_size: .
j_call: TRBJ1-3
cdr3_aa: CASSYGEGGRNTIYF
cdr3_nt: TGTGCCAGCAGTTACGGCGAAGGGGGCAGAAACACCATATATTTT

cdr3_length: 12
d_call: TRBD1
v_call: TRBV30
clone_size: .
j_call: TRBJ1-1
cdr3_aa: CAWDRGRPEAFF
cdr3_nt: TGTGCCTGGGACAGGGGCCGACCTGAAGCTTTCTTT

cdr3_length: 15
d_call: .
v_call: TRBV5-6
clone_size: .
j_call: TRBJ2-1
cdr3_aa: CASSLWRDRYNEQFF
cdr3_nt: TGTGCCAGCAGCTTGTGGCGGGATAGGTACAATGAGCAGTTCTTC

cdr3_length: 18
d_call: .
v_call: TRBV6-2/TRBV6-3
clone_size: .
j_call: TRBJ1-6
cdr3_aa: CASSLYGIGDSYNSPLHF
cdr3_nt: TGTGCCAGCAGCCTCTACGGCATCGGAGACTCCTATAATTCACCCCTCCACTTT

cdr3_length: 16
d_call: TRBD2
v_call: TRBV19
clone_size: .
j_call: TRBJ2-5
cdr3_aa: CASSIEGLATQETQYF
cdr3_nt: TGTGCCAGTAGTATAGAAGGACTAGCGACTCAAGAGACCCAGTACTTC

cdr3_length: 15
d_call: .
v_call: TRBV15
clone_size: .
j_call: TRBJ1-6
cdr3_aa: CATRGQVGDNSPLHF
cdr3_nt: TGTGCCACCAGAGGGCAGGTCGGGGATAATTCACCCCTCCACTTT

cdr3_length: 16
d_call: TRBD1
v_call: TRBV9
clone_size: .
j_call: TRBJ1-2
cdr3_aa: CASSVGVQGKDYGYTF
cdr3_nt: TGTGCCAGCAGCGTCGGAGTACAGGGGAAGGACTATGGCTACACCTTC